The 5 T cell receptor beta chains presented below share a single source sample, sequenced in a study of blood T cell repertoires in COVID-19. TCRdb's copy holds only in-frame clones and misses some; the assay was immunoSEQ multiplex PCR. The table lists about 110,000 clones, roughly 80% of them singletons. What was sequenced was peripheral blood. The receptors stem from an older man with active or convalescent COVID-19.

The chain couples TRBV2 to TRBJ2-1; 10 nucleotides line up with TRBD2. CDR3 size: 14 residues. From germline, CDR1 is SNHLY and CDR2 FYNNEI. Trimming at V came to 4 bases and at J to 8 bases, leaving 5 bases not matched to a gene. The DNA for the CDR3 is TGTGCCAGCAGTGCGGAGCGGGGGGGCGATGAGCAGTTCTTC. This sequence encodes CASSAERGGDEQFF.

The chain is built from TRBV2 and TRBJ1-3, with D maybe TRBD1 (5 bases). Trimming shortened V by 7 bases and J by 0 bases, and 13 bases separated the two germline ends. Germline V gives CDR1 SNHLY, CDR2 FYNNEI. There are 15 residues in the CDR3. DNA of the CDR3: TGTGCCAGCACAGGAGGGGAGTACTCTGGAAACACCATATATTTT. This encodes CASTGGEYSGNTIYF.

This clone was detected a few times. The chain uses TRBV5-1 and TRBJ2-2; 7 bases map to TRBD1. J was trimmed by 4 bases and V by 2 bases; bases with no gene match: 5. CDR3 length: 15 residues. The germline gives CDR1 SGHRS, CDR2 YFSETQ. CDR3 region: CASSFPQGSTGELFF. CDR3 nucleotide sequence: TGCGCCAGCAGCTTCCCACAGGGGAGCACCGGGGAGCTGTTTTTT.

This chain uses TRBV27 with TRBJ1-2; 9 nucleotides line up with TRBD1. J gave up 4 bases and V 5 bases, and 8 bases lay outside the gene matches. Germline CDR1 MNHEY, CDR2 SMNVEV (reference sequence). This CDR3 region has 15 residues. CDR3 amino acids: CASSPPGTGLYGYTF. The CDR3 nucleotides are TGTGCCAGCAGTCCCCCCGGGACAGGGCTCTATGGCTACACCTTC.

The rearrangement joins TRBV19 to TRBJ1-1; a weak D match, TRBD1 (6 bases). V was pared by 6 bases and J by 8 bases, with 10 bases between. The germline gives CDR1 LNHDA, CDR2 SQIVND (reference sequence). The CDR3 totals 11 residues. The CDR3 nucleotides read TGTGCCAGTAGCCGGGGGGCCGAAGCTTTCTTT. Amino acids: CASSRGAEAFF.